This TCR beta chain was found in a study of cytomegalovirus exposure and HLA in healthy donors. Study-level results: Further analysis, carried out later, found HLA-associated TCR beta chains more clonally expanded than equally common other chains. TCR association rates varied by HLA locus in a later analysis, with DRB1 highest and HLA-C lowest.

CDR1 and CDR2 (germline): SQVTM, ANQGSEA. The junction had 20 bases not matched to a gene; V was cut back by 4 bases and J by 1 base. CDR3 length: 19 amino acids. This clone was counted a single time. Its antigen is as yet unknown. This PCR relied on a set of 60 Vbeta primers and 13 Jbeta primers. Profiling relied on immunoSEQ multiplex PCR, and the TCRdb table lists in-frame clones only, not all of them. Seen here are roughly 150,000 clones, approximately 83% observed once, and the top ten hold about 2.3%. The receptor was isolated from a male donor in good health and CMV-seronegative. This rearrangement joins TRBV29-1 to TRBJ1-1, with 8 nucleotides matching TRBD1. Material: PBMCs. The CDR3 coding sequence is TGCAGCGTTGGGTCGCCGGGAGTTGACAGGGGAGGCAAGAACACTGAAGCTTTCTTT. Protein sequence: CSVGSPGVDRGGKNTEAFF.